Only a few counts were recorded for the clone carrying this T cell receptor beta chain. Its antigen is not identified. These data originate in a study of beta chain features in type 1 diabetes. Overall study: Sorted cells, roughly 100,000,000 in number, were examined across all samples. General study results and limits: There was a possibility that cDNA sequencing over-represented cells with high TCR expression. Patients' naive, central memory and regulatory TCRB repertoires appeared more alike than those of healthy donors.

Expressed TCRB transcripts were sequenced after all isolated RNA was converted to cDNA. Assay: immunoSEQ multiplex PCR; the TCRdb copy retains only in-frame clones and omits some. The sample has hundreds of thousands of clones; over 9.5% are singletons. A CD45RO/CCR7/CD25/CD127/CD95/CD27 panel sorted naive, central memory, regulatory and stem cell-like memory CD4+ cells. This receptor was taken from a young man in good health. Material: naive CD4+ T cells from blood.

The CDR3 loop is CASSGGGGHYGYTF. DNA of the CDR3: TGTGCCAGCAGTGGTGGGGGCGGACACTATGGCTACACCTTC. This chain joins TRBV28 and TRBJ1-2; D perhaps matches TRBD1 (6 bases). Between the trimmed V and J ends, which lost 5 bases and 3 bases, there was a span of 13 bases. The germline V gene encodes CDR1 MDHEN and CDR2 SYDVKM. This CDR3 region has 14 residues.